This TCR beta chain was recovered during a study of T cells of healthy individuals. Germline V gene sequence: CDR1 LGHDT, CDR2 YNNKEL (reference sequence). The ends lost 4 bases at V and 8 bases at J; junction bases unmatched: 14. This CDR3 comprises 16 residues. This clonotype was seen a few times. TCRdb called the 5' RACE reads again in MiXCR, with one record for every CDR3 protein. Among around 63,000 distinct CDR3 sequences listed, 15% to 20% were seen once. The receptor comes from a human donor in good health. The chain recombines TRBV3-1 with TRBJ2-1, with 7 bases aligning to TRBD2. The CDR3 reads CASSPPLRLAFDEQFF. CDR3 sequence (DNA): TGTGCCAGCAGCCCCCCCCTTAGACTAGCCTTCGATGAGCAGTTCTTC.